This TCR beta chain was identified in a study of Ad26.COV2.S vaccination and SARS-CoV-2 variants. Whole-study results and caveats: Analyses of TCR breadth and depth may have underestimated total T cell responses. It was found that vaccine and placebo recipients had similar non-spike TCR breadth. Spike-specific TCR breadth was greater after Ad26.COV2.S than placebo. Reportedly, spike-specific CD8+ and CD4+ T cell responses achieved substantial breadth once vaccination had taken place.

TCRdb's copy holds only in-frame clones and misses some; the assay was immunoSEQ multiplex PCR. This table holds 100,000 or so clones, around 80% found once. The V gene's germline CDR1 is LGHDT and CDR2 YNNKEL (reference sequence). V gave up 1 base and J gave up 5 bases; unmatched junction bases: 8. The CDR3 loop spans 15 amino acids. This clone was seen just once. Its antigen remains unknown. Sequencing used peripheral blood, obtained after recovery from COVID-19. This clonotype was obtained from a human donor who had recovered from COVID-19. The chain carries TRBV3-1 (or the pseudogene TRBV3-2) and TRBJ2-7; 7 bases are shared with TRBD1. The CDR3 DNA sequence: TGTGCCAGCAGCCAAGGGGGACAGTCCCAGGACGAGCAGTACTTC. Protein product: CASSQGGQSQDEQYF.